Listed here are 24 T cell receptor beta chains from one sample, sequenced in a study of blood T cells in healthy people across ages. PCR was performed a second time for about 7 to 12 cycles using a sample-barcoded 5' primer and a J-beta primer mix. TCRdb independently ran MiXCR on the 5' RACE reads; one entry per CDR3 protein. The sample includes 550,000 to 750,000 distinct CDR3 sequences, around 21% of them seen just once. Specimen: blood. The receptor set was obtained from a man aged 65 to 85 in good health.

The chain recombines TRBV3-1 with TRBJ2-6, with D hard to call. CDR3 size: 16 residues. CDR1 is LGHDT and CDR2 is YNNKEL in the germline V gene (reference sequence). V lost 1 base and J lost 2, with 9 bases in between. The CDR3 loop is CASSQVAPAGANVLTF. For the CDR3, the DNA is TGTGCCAGCAGCCAAGTAGCCCCGGCTGGGGCCAACGTCCTGACTTTC.

The gene calls are TRBV3-1 and TRBJ2-5, with TRBD2 identical over 13 bases. From germline, CDR1 is LGHDT and CDR2 YNNKEL (reference sequence). The CDR3 loop spans 17 amino acids. J was trimmed by 4 bases and V by 0 bases; bases with no gene match: 5. The CDR3 protein is CASSQDRLAGGGETQYF. The CDR3, as DNA: TGTGCCAGCAGCCAAGATCGACTAGCGGGAGGCGGAGAGACCCAGTACTTC.

This clonotype was seen a handful of times. The gene calls are TRBV20-1 and TRBJ1-1; a weak D match, TRBD1 (6 bases). The germline CDR1 and CDR2 sequences are DFQATT and SNEGSKA (reference sequence). Trimming took off 2 bases at V and 7 bases at J, with 26 bases between the two ends. The CDR3 sequence is 17 residues long. The CDR3 bases are TGCAGTGCTAGACCCCCTGTTGCGGGGGCTGTTAGCATTGAAGCTTTCTTT. Its translation is CSARPPVAGAVSIEAFF.

This clonotype appeared a few times. The chain uses TRBV5-1 and TRBJ1-4; the match to TRBD1 covers 7 bases. With V trimmed by 0 bases and J by 7 bases, 6 bases remained unmatched. This CDR3 region has 15 residues. Germline V lookup: CDR1 SGHRS, CDR2 YFSETQ. The CDR3 loop reads CASSLETGSGEKLFF. CDR3 nucleotide sequence: TGCGCCAGCAGCTTGGAGACAGGGAGCGGTGAAAAACTGTTTTTT.

The V call is TRBV12-3 or TRBV12-4, the J call TRBJ2-3; D unclear. V lost 6 bases, J lost 4 bases, and 17 bases lay in between. The CDR3 loop spans 15 amino acids. In DNA, the CDR3 is TGTGCCAGCAGGCCGGGCCCCCTCGGCTCAGATACGCAGTATTTT. Encoded protein: CASRPGPLGSDTQYF.

At least ten counts were recorded for this clonotype. The rearrangement uses TRBV29-1 and TRBJ2-3, with TRBD1 matching 7 bases. V shed 8 bases and J 3 bases; nucleotides not matched to a gene: 8. CDR3 length: 13 residues. CDR1 SQVTM and CDR2 ANQGSEA come from the germline V gene. This CDR3 is CSLRQGLTDTQYF. CDR3 coding DNA: TGCAGCCTCCGACAGGGCCTAACAGATACGCAGTATTTT.

The table lists this clonotype with a few counts. This sequence joins TRBV28 and TRBJ2-5, with D maybe TRBD1 (6 bases). Trimming left V 4 bases short and J 7 bases short, with 22 bases between. The CDR3 is 16 amino acids. The germline V gene has CDR1 MDHEN and CDR2 SYDVKM. The CDR3 loop is CASSSPVQGNKGTQYF. In nucleotides, the CDR3 is TGTGCCAGCAGTTCCCCGGTACAGGGCAATAAGGGGACCCAGTACTTC.

This clonotype has only a few counts. V usage is TRBV7-9 and J usage is TRBJ2-5, with D tentatively TRBD2 (7 bases). The DNA end lines up better with TRBJ2-1; the J call may be wrong. Germline CDR1 SEHNR, CDR2 FQNEAQ (reference sequence). The CDR3 spans 13 residues. The CDR3 sequence is CASAHREGNEQFF. The CDR3 region has the DNA TGTGCCAGTGCGCACAGGGAGGGCAATGAGCAGTTCTTC.

The chain has TRBV7-2 and TRBJ2-7; D ambiguous. This CDR3 has 13 amino acids. V gave up 2 bases and J gave up 0 bases, with 5 bases separating them. Germline V CDR1 and CDR2: SGHTA, FQGNSA. The CDR3 protein is CASSLRNSYEQYF. In DNA, the CDR3 is TGTGCCAGCAGCTTAAGGAACTCCTACGAGCAGTACTTC.

The rearrangement joins TRBV7-6 to TRBJ2-7; weak D call: TRBD2 (7 bases). The V gene lost 11 bases and the J gene lost 2 bases, with 16 bases spanning the gap. The germline V gene encodes CDR1 SGHVS and CDR2 FNYEAQ. The CDR3 sequence is 13 residues long. The CDR3 loop reads CAPGEGEPYEQYF. CDR3 nucleotides: TGTGCCCCCGGGGAGGGGGAACCCTACGAGCAGTACTTC.

The chain employs TRBV7-8 and TRBJ2-5; D might be TRBD2 (6 bases). The CDR3 has 18 amino acids. Germline CDR1 and CDR2: SGHVS and FQNEAQ. Trimming removed 6 bases at V and 2 bases at J, with 25 bases between. Here the CDR3 reads CASRHTGRPKRGQETQYF. For the CDR3, the DNA is TGTGCCAGCAGACACACGGGACGTCCTAAACGGGGGCAAGAGACCCAGTACTTC. Combining the CDR3 with reference TRBV7-8 and TRBJ2-5 gives the whole variable domain GAGVSQSPRYKVAKRGQDVALRCDPISGHVSLFWYQQALGQGPEFLTYFQNEAQLDKSGLPSDRFFAERPEGSVSTLKIQRTQQEDSAVYLCASRHTGRPKRGQETQYFGPGTRLLVL.

The rearrangement joins TRBV11-3 to TRBJ2-3, with a weak D call TRBD2 (5 bases). The length of the CDR3 is 18 residues. Trimming took off 1 base at V and 3 bases at J, with 20 bases between the two ends. Germline CDR1 is SGHNT and CDR2 is YENEEA. CDR3 in amino acids: CASSLGRSRGALTDTQYF. CDR3 coding DNA: TGTGCCAGCAGCTTAGGACGATCTCGGGGAGCCCTAACAGATACGCAGTATTTT.

The table lists this clonotype with a few counts. The chain uses TRBV20-1 and TRBJ2-5; D is undetermined. Trimming pared 3 bases from V and 1 base from J, leaving 6 bases between. The CDR3 extends over 12 amino acids. Germline V lookup: CDR1 DFQATT, CDR2 SNEGSKA (reference sequence). The CDR3 here is CSASQSQETQYF. The CDR3 DNA reads as TGCAGTGCTAGTCAAAGCCAAGAGACCCAGTACTTC.

A few counts support this clonotype. V usage is TRBV13 and J usage is TRBJ2-7; 8 bases fit TRBD1. The V segment lost 0 bases and the J segment 6 bases; nucleotides outside the gene matches: 4. Germline CDR1 reads PRHDT; CDR2 reads FYEKMQ (reference sequence). This CDR3 has 14 residues. CDR3 region: CASSLGSGTGEQYF. The CDR3 nucleotides are TGTGCCAGCAGCTTAGGCTCCGGGACAGGCGAGCAGTACTTC.

CDR3 amino acids: CASSVDAGQGVTGELFF. Written as DNA, the CDR3 is TGTGCCAGCAGCGTAGATGCGGGACAGGGGGTTACCGGGGAGCTGTTTTTT. The chain is built from TRBV9 and TRBJ2-2, with 11 bases fitting TRBD1. Losses at the gene ends were 0 bases for V and 5 bases for J; bases not matched to a gene: 6. The germline V gene has CDR1 SGDLS and CDR2 YYNGEE. The CDR3 has 17 residues.

CDR3 amino acids: CASSDHEGSGYTF. The CDR3 coding sequence is TGCGCCAGCAGTGATCATGAGGGTTCCGGCTACACCTTC. The chain couples TRBV10-2 to TRBJ1-2; D remains ambiguous. Trimming removed 3 bases at V and 8 bases at J, with 13 bases between. Germline CDR1 reads WSHSY; CDR2 reads SAAADI. The length of the CDR3 is 13 residues.

This clonotype has only a few counts. The chain has TRBV6-6 and TRBJ2-5; TRBD2 matches 11 bases. There are 15 residues in the CDR3. Germline CDR1 and CDR2: MNHNY and SVGAGI (reference sequence). Unmatched junction bases numbered 3, after V lost 2 bases and J lost 4 bases. The CDR3 coding sequence is TGTGCCAGCAGTTACCCTGGGACTAGCGGAGAGACCCAGTACTTC. It yields the protein CASSYPGTSGETQYF.

This clonotype has only a few counts. This chain uses TRBV4-1 with TRBJ2-5, with 9 bases lining up with TRBD2. CDR1 is MGHRA and CDR2 is YSYEKL in the germline V gene. The V and J ends lost 0 bases and 1 base, in that order; junction bases with no gene match: 0. CDR3 length: 15 residues. The CDR3 spells CASSQDSGSQETQYF. In nucleotides, the CDR3 is TGCGCCAGCAGCCAAGATAGCGGGAGCCAAGAGACCCAGTACTTC.

This rearrangement joins TRBV5-1 to TRBJ2-3, with D possibly TRBD2 on 6 matching bases. The CDR3 is 16 amino acids. Trimming left V 0 bases short and J 6 bases short, with 17 bases between. Germline CDR1 SGHRS, CDR2 YFSETQ. The CDR3 DNA reads TGCGCCAGCAGCTTGGATAGCGGAGGAGTCACGGATACGCAGTATTTT. Amino acid sequence: CASSLDSGGVTDTQYF.

This clonotype was found a few times. The chain couples TRBV29-1 to TRBJ2-2; no clear D gene. Trimming stripped 8 bases from V and 3 bases from J, with 7 bases between. Germline V gene lookup returns CDR1 SQVTM and CDR2 ANQGSEA. This CDR3 is built from 11 residues. The CDR3 DNA sequence: TGCAGCATCAGGCACACCGGGGAGCTGTTTTTT. Protein: CSIRHTGELFF.

This clonotype has just a few counts. The chain combines TRBV18 with TRBJ1-5; D not certain. Per the germline V gene, CDR1 is KGHSH and CDR2 is LQKENI. The CDR3 length is 15 residues. Trimming pared 3 bases from V and 0 bases from J, leaving 9 bases between. Here the CDR3 DNA reads TGTGCCAGCTCACCCATGGGCAGTAGCAATCAGCCCCAGCATTTT. Its protein is CASSPMGSSNQPQHF.

This clonotype was counted only a few times. The genes are TRBV20-1 and TRBJ2-3, with 10 bases that match TRBD1. The length of the CDR3 is 15 residues. V lost 0 bases and J lost 7; bases outside the gene matches: 7. Germline V gene lookup returns CDR1 DFQATT and CDR2 SNEGSKA (reference sequence). The CDR3 nucleotides are TGCAGTGCTAGAGATGGGGGACAGGGGTCCTATACGCAGTATTTT. Its protein product is CSARDGGQGSYTQYF.

This chain joins TRBV20-1 and TRBJ2-1; D is ambiguous. The closer fit of TRBJ2-5 to the DNA end suggests the J call may be wrong. This CDR3 has 11 residues. CDR1 and CDR2 (germline): DFQATT, SNEGSKA (reference sequence). In nucleotides, the CDR3 is TGCAGTGCTAGGAAGACGCAGACCCAGTACTTC. This codes for CSARKTQTQYF.

A word on this clonotype: This sequence may be a read error, since a much larger clone differs from it by one base. The chain employs TRBV7-8 and TRBJ1-3; D is possibly TRBD1 (6 bases). From germline, CDR1 is SGHVS and CDR2 FQNEAQ. The CDR3 extends over 17 amino acids. The DNA of the CDR3 is TGTGCCAGCAGCTTAGTTGGACAGCAAAGCTCTGGAAACCCCATATATTTT. It encodes CASSLVGQQSSGNPIYF.